This T cell receptor beta chain is from a study of control samples from healthy donors and cancer patients. Germline-derived CDR1 and CDR2 are MNHEY and SVGAGI. The CDR3 spans 14 residues. Trimming shortened V by 3 bases and J by 5 bases, and 13 bases separated the two germline ends. Generated by immunoSEQ multiplex PCR, the TCRdb table keeps only in-frame clones and is missing some. Here the sample spans about 51,000 clones, about nine tenths being singletons. This clonotype was obtained from a man between 45 and 60 years old with head and neck cancer. The source material was PBMCs. This chain joins TRBV6-5 and TRBJ1-1, with D uncertain. The chain's CDR3 is CASSYSRVWTEAFF. CDR3 sequence (DNA): TGTGCCAGCAGTTATTCGAGGGTTTGGACTGAAGCTTTCTTT.